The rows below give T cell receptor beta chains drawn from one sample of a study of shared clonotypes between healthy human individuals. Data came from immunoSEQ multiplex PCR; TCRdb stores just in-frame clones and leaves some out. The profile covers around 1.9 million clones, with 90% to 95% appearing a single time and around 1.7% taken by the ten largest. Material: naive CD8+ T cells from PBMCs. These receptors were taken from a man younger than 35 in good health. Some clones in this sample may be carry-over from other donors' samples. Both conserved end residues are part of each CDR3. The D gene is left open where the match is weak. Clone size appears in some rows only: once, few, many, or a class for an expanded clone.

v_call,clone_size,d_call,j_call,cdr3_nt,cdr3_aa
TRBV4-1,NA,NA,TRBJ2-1,TGCGCCAGCAGCCCCCGGGGGCAGTTCCAGGGTGAGCAGTTCTTC,CASSPRGQFQGEQFF
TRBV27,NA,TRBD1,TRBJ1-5,TGTGCCAGCCCCCTGAGGGGGCGGACGCAATCAGCCCAGCATTTT,CASPLRGRTQSAQHF
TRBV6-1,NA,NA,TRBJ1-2,TGTGCCAGCAGTGAAATTCGGGTTTTTGGGCTCCACACCTTC,CASSEIRVFGLHTF
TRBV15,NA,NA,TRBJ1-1,TGTGCCACCAGGGAAGGGGGGAACACTGAAGCTTTCTTT,CATREGGNTEAFF
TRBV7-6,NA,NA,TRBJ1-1,TGTGCCAGCAGCCGTAGGTGGAGCGATAACACTGAAGCTTTCTTT,CASSRRWSDNTEAFF
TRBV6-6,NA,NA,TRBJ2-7,TGTGCCATCGGGAAAGGCTACGAGCAGTACTTC,CAIGKGYEQYF
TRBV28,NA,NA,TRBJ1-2,TGTGCCAGCAGCCATTGGTATGGCTACACCTTC,CASSHWYGYTF
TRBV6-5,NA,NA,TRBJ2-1,TGTGCCAGCAGTAAAAGGGAAGTCTACAATGAGCAGTTCTTC,CASSKREVYNEQFF
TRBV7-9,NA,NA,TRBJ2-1,TGTGCCAGCAGCTTAGACGGTATCTACAATGAGCAGTTCTTC,CASSLDGIYNEQFF
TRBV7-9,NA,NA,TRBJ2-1,TGTGCCAGCAGCTCCGGGGGCGGGCCCTCCTACAATGAGCAGTTCTTC,CASSSGGGPSYNEQFF
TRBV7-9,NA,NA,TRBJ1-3,TGTGCCAGCAGCGGGGACTCTGGAAACACCATATATTTT,CASSGDSGNTIYF
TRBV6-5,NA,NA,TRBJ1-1,TGTGCCAGCAGTACGGGGGGAAGGATGAACACTGAAGCTTTCTTT,CASSTGGRMNTEAFF
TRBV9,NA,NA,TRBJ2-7,TGTGCCAGCAGCGTTACAGGACACTCCTACGAGCAGTACTTC,CASSVTGHSYEQYF
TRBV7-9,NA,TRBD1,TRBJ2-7,TGTGCCAGCAGCCGAACGACAGGGACCTACGAGCAGTACTTC,CASSRTTGTYEQYF
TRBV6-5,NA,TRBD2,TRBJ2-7,TGTGCCAGCAGTACCGGGGGGAGCTCCTACGAGCAGTACTTC,CASSTGGSSYEQYF
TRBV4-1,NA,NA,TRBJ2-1,TGCGCCAGCAGCCAGGGAGCCCGAGGGGTGGATGAGCAGTTCTTC,CASSQGARGVDEQFF
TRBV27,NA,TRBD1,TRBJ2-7,TGTGCCAGCAGCACGCTAGGGACAGCCTACGAGCAGTACTTC,CASSTLGTAYEQYF
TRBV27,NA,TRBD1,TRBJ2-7,TGTGCCAGCAGTTTAACCCGGGACAGGGCCTCCTACGAGCAGTACTTC,CASSLTRDRASYEQYF
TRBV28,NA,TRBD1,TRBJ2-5,TGTGCCAGCAGTTCGACGACAGGGGAATTCTACCAAGAGACCCAGTACTTC,CASSSTTGEFYQETQYF
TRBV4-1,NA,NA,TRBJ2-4,TGCGCCAGCAGCCCGGACGGCCGGCCCCGATTTGACATTCAGTACTTC,CASSPDGRPRFDIQYF
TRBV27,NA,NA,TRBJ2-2,TGTGCCAGCAGTTTTACCGCCGGTACCGGGGAGCTGTTTTTT,CASSFTAGTGELFF
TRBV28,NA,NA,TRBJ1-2,TGTGCCAGCAGTTCCATCGATACAGGCTACACCTTC,CASSSIDTGYTF
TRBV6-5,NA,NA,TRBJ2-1,TGTGCCAGCAGTTACCACCCGGGAGACTACAATGAGCAGTTCTTC,CASSYHPGDYNEQFF
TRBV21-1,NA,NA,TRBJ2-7,TGTGCCAGCAGCAAAAAAACCGTTATTCGGCCGCCCTACGAGCAGTACTTC,CASSKKTVIRPPYEQYF
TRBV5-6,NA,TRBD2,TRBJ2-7,TGTGCCAGCAGCCCGGGAGGCTACGAGCAGTACTTC,CASSPGGYEQYF
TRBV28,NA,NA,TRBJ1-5,TGTGCCAGCAGTTTAACGGGACCGGGGCCCCAGCATTTT,CASSLTGPGPQHF
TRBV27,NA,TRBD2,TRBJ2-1,TGTGCCAGCAGTTTTGCGGGAGTCGGCGATGAGCAGTTCTTC,CASSFAGVGDEQFF
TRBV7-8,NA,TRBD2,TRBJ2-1,TGTGCCAGCAGCTTAGGGGGGACTAGCGGGGCCTACAATGAGCAGTTCTTC,CASSLGGTSGAYNEQFF
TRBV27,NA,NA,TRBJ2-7,TGTGCCAGCAGTGGGTACTGGTCCTACGAGCAGTACTTC,CASSGYWSYEQYF
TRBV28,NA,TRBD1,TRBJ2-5,TGTGCCAGCAGTGGGACCGGGACAGGGCACCAAGAGACCCAGTACTTC,CASSGTGTGHQETQYF
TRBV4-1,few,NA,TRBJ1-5,TGCGCCAGCAGCCTGGGAGAAGATAGCAATCAGCCCCAGCATTTT,CASSLGEDSNQPQHF
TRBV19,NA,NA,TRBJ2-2,TGTGCCAGTACTGACACCGGGGAGCTGTTTTTT,CASTDTGELFF
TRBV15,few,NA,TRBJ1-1,TGTGCCACCAGCAGGGCAGGGGAGAACACTGAAGCTTTCTTT,CATSRAGENTEAFF
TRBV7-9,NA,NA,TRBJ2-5,TGTGCCAGCAGGTACAGGGACGGCGCGGAGCAGTACTTC,CASRYRDGAEQYF
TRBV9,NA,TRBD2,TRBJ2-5,TGTGCCAGCAGCGTAGCTAGCGGCCAAGAGACCCAGTACTTC,CASSVASGQETQYF
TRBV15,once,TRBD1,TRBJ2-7,TGTGCCACCAGCAGGCAGACAGGGACGGAGCAGTACTTC,CATSRQTGTEQYF
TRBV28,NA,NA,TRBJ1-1,TGTGCCAGCACTGAGGTTTACACTGAAGCTTTCTTT,CASTEVYTEAFF
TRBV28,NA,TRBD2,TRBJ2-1,TGTGCCAGCAGATGGACTAGCGGGAGCCATGAGCAGTTCTTC,CASRWTSGSHEQFF
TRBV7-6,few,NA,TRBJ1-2,TGTGCCAGCAGCTTACCGGGGAGCTATGGCTACACCTTC,CASSLPGSYGYTF
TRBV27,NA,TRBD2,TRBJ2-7,TGTGCCAGCAGTACCTGGACTAGCGGGAGCTACGAGCAGTACTTC,CASSTWTSGSYEQYF